The next 10 T cell receptor beta chains were all read from a single sample in a study of technical replicates of blood from a handful of donors. Profiling relied on immunoSEQ multiplex PCR, and the TCRdb table lists in-frame clones only, not all of them. This sample has fewer than 85,000 clones, with just under 95% found just once. Sequencing was done on a sample of T cells isolated from PBMCs. All receptors come from a human donor in good health.

The chain uses TRBV19 and TRBJ1-1; D unclear. The CDR3 is made up of 15 amino acids. Germline V CDR1 and CDR2: LNHDA, SQIVND (reference sequence). Trimming removed 4 bases from V and 7 bases from J, with 19 bases in between. The CDR3 loop is CASSTQDEGRDEAFF. The CDR3 DNA is TGTGCCAGTAGTACCCAAGACGAGGGCCGGGATGAAGCTTTCTTT.

This chain links TRBV5-4 with TRBJ2-1; 10 nucleotides line up with TRBD2. The V segment lost 2 bases and the J segment 7 bases; nucleotides outside the gene matches: 6. Looked up from germline, CDR1 is SGHNT and CDR2 is YYREEE (reference sequence). The CDR3 sequence is 15 residues long. DNA for the CDR3: TGTGCCAGCAGCTTAGCGGGAGGGCCGGGGAATGAGCAGTTCTTC. This gives the protein CASSLAGGPGNEQFF.

V gene TRBV5-4 combines with J gene TRBJ2-6; D perhaps matches TRBD1 (6 bases). With 4 bases removed from V and 0 bases from J, the gap between germline ends came to 11 bases. CDR1 is SGHNT, CDR2 YYREEE, per germline (reference sequence). This CDR3 is built from 16 residues. In DNA, the CDR3 is TGTGCCAGCAGCAACAACAGGGACTCTGGGGCCAACGTCCTGACTTTC. Its translation: CASSNNRDSGANVLTF.

The rearrangement joins TRBV11-3 to TRBJ2-7, with a weak D call TRBD1 (6 bases). The CDR3 contains 13 residues. V shed 3 bases and J shed 6 bases, with 12 bases lying between them. Germline lookup yields CDR1 SGHNT and CDR2 YENEEA. The CDR3 region is CASSFATGGEQYF. Written as DNA, the CDR3 is TGTGCCAGCAGCTTCGCGACAGGCGGCGAGCAGTACTTC.

The J gene is TRBJ2-1, the V gene TRBV4-1; tentatively, D is TRBD2 (6 bases). Germline CDR1 and CDR2: MGHRA and YSYEKL. The V gene lost 5 bases and the J gene lost 11 bases, with 13 bases spanning the gap. The CDR3 is 12 residues long. This CDR3 is CASSAPSAKQFF. The CDR3, as DNA: TGCGCCAGCAGCGCCCCTAGCGCGAAGCAGTTCTTC.

V gene TRBV7-8 combines with J gene TRBJ2-1; TRBD2 agrees at 10 bases. Unmatched junction bases numbered 14, after V lost 6 bases and J lost 0 bases. The germline gives CDR1 SGHVS, CDR2 FQNEAQ. The CDR3 totals 19 residues. DNA of the CDR3: TGTGCCAGCAGACAACGACGAGCGGGGGGGCGAATCTCCTACAATGAGCAGTTCTTC. Translating it yields CASRQRRAGGRISYNEQFF.

The chain is built from TRBV6-5 and TRBJ2-1; maybe TRBD2 (6 bases). With 0 bases removed from V and 8 bases from J, the gap between germline ends came to 11 bases. Germline CDR1 and CDR2: MNHEY and SVGAGI. The CDR3 covers 14 residues. The CDR3 region is CASSYSWEVYEQFF. CDR3 in DNA: TGTGCCAGCAGTTACTCGTGGGAGGTGTATGAGCAGTTCTTC.

The rearrangement uses TRBV6-5 and TRBJ1-1; a weak D match, TRBD1 (6 bases). Germline V gene lookup returns CDR1 MNHEY and CDR2 SVGAGI. V was trimmed by 8 bases and J by 1 base, leaving 14 bases between them. The CDR3 is made up of 14 amino acids. The DNA for the CDR3 is TGTGCCAGCGGAAGAGACAGGCCGAACACTGAAGCTTTCTTT. It yields the protein CASGRDRPNTEAFF.

This clone was seen a single time. The V gene is TRBV10-3, the J gene TRBJ2-3; 7 bases align to TRBD1. V shed 1 base, J shed 0 bases, and the junction held 4 bases outside the gene matches. This CDR3 has 16 residues. Germline loops: CDR1 ENHRY, CDR2 SYGVKD. Here the CDR3 reads CAISELGQVSTDTQYF. CDR3 in DNA: TGTGCCATCAGTGAGTTAGGACAGGTTAGCACAGATACGCAGTATTTT.

J is TRBJ1-5 and V is TRBV7-9, with TRBD1 matching 7 bases. After removal of 5 bases from V and 3 bases from J, the junction contained 7 bases not matched to a gene. Germline CDR1 and CDR2: SEHNR and FQNEAQ (reference sequence). The CDR3 length is 15 residues. CDR3 sequence: CASSHNRGDNQPQHF. The DNA for the CDR3 is TGTGCCAGCAGCCATAACAGGGGCGACAATCAGCCCCAGCATTTT.